These 27 T cell receptor beta chains were sequenced from one sample in a study of cytomegalovirus exposure and HLA in healthy donors. Use of 60 Vbeta and 13 Jbeta primers characterized the PCR. Using immunoSEQ multiplex PCR, the repertoire was profiled, and TCRdb retains in-frame clones only, with some absent. The table gives some 75,000 clones; the top ten clones make up roughly 8% of it. Specimen: PBMCs. These receptors originate from a female donor in good health and CMV-seropositive.

V gene TRBV29-1 combines with J gene TRBJ1-2, with TRBD1 matching 7 bases. Germline V gene lookup returns CDR1 SQVTM and CDR2 ANQGSEA. The junction had 6 bases not matched to a gene; V was cut back by 7 bases and J by 7 bases. The CDR3 has 11 amino acids. The CDR3 sequence: CSADRAIGYTF. CDR3 nucleotides: TGCAGCGCAGACAGGGCCATTGGCTACACCTTC.

V gene TRBV7-2 combines with J gene TRBJ2-4; D not certain. Trimming cost V 4 bases and J 1 base, with 14 bases left between them. Germline assignment: CDR1 SGHTA and CDR2 FQGNSA. The CDR3 is made up of 16 amino acids. The DNA of the CDR3 is TGTGCCAGCAGCTCGCCACTGGTCCGGGCCAAAAACATTCAGTACTTC. Amino acids: CASSSPLVRAKNIQYF.

The rearrangement links TRBV29-1 to TRBJ1-2, with D unresolved. Per the germline V gene, CDR1 is SQVTM and CDR2 is ANQGSEA. The germline V and J ends were trimmed by 3 bases and 4 bases, with 6 bases remaining between them. The CDR3 has 11 amino acids. CDR3 DNA sequence: TGCAGCGTTGAGCAGTCCTATGGCTACACCTTC. The encoded protein is CSVEQSYGYTF.

CDR3 DNA sequence: TGTGCCAGCAGTTTCCAGCGTCATGAAAAACTGTTTTTT. Translating it yields CASSFQRHEKLFF. V gene TRBV27 combines with J gene TRBJ1-4; D gene uncertain. Germline assignment: CDR1 MNHEY and CDR2 SMNVEV (reference sequence). The CDR3 totals 13 residues. Trimming stripped 3 bases from V and 6 bases from J, with 8 bases between.

V gene TRBV19 combines with J gene TRBJ1-2; TRBD1 aligns across 7 bases. The ends lost 3 bases at V and 5 bases at J; junction bases unmatched: 9. The CDR3 consists of 15 residues. Looked up from germline, CDR1 is LNHDA and CDR2 is SQIVND (reference sequence). CDR3: CASSIEGDRLYGYTF. CDR3 in DNA: TGTGCCAGTAGTATCGAGGGGGACAGACTATATGGCTACACCTTC.

The V and J genes are TRBV6-6 and TRBJ2-7, with D perhaps matching TRBD1 (6 bases). V was clipped by 7 bases and J by 0 bases, with 7 bases between them. The CDR3 loop spans 12 amino acids. The V gene's germline CDR1 is MNHNY and CDR2 SVGAGI (reference sequence). CDR3 DNA sequence: TGTGCCAGCATGGACAGCTCCTACGAGCAGTACTTC. Residues: CASMDSSYEQYF.

CDR3 loop: CASKDMDRGPEAFF. In DNA form, the CDR3 reads TGTGCCAGCAAAGATATGGACAGGGGGCCTGAAGCTTTCTTT. J is TRBJ1-1 and V is TRBV28; TRBD1 matches at 11 bases. Germline CDR1 MDHEN, CDR2 SYDVKM. The CDR3 spans 14 residues. The V gene end was trimmed by 7 bases and the J gene end by 6 bases; junction bases not matched to a gene: 7.

This chain connects TRBV6-6 to TRBJ2-7, with D perhaps TRBD1 (7 bases). This CDR3 is 15 amino acids long. V lost 4 bases, J lost 7 bases, and 20 bases lay in between. Per germline, CDR1 MNHNY and CDR2 SVGAGI (reference sequence). The CDR3 here is CASSSGQDGGREQYF. CDR3 coding DNA: TGTGCCAGCAGTTCCGGACAGGACGGAGGGCGGGAGCAGTACTTC.

This chain links TRBV4-1 with TRBJ1-2, with TRBD1 as a possible D gene (6 bases). The germline V gene encodes CDR1 MGHRA and CDR2 YSYEKL. The CDR3 is 16 amino acids. Trimming left V 0 bases short and J 0 bases short, with 11 bases between. The CDR3 DNA reads as TGCGCCAGCAGCCAAGATATGACAGGAGCTAACTATGGCTACACCTTC. This codes for CASSQDMTGANYGYTF.

This sequence joins TRBV6-5 and TRBJ2-7; possibly TRBD2 for D (5 bases). This CDR3 contains 13 residues. The germline gives CDR1 MNHEY, CDR2 SVGAGI. Deletions cut 6 bases from V and 0 bases from J, with 9 bases between. Written as DNA, the CDR3 is TGTGCCAGCAGGGAGACTAACTCCTACGAGCAGTACTTC. This translates into CASRETNSYEQYF.

CDR3 coding DNA: TGTGCCAGTAGTATAGCGAGGGGGACAGGGGCCAACGTCCTGACTTTC. Its translation: CASSIARGTGANVLTF. This chain connects TRBV19 to TRBJ2-6, with D perhaps TRBD1 (6 bases). The V end was cut by 1 base, the J end by 4 bases, with 11 bases between. CDR1 LNHDA and CDR2 SQIVND come from the germline V gene (reference sequence). The CDR3 covers 16 residues.

This chain joins TRBV7-9 and TRBJ2-5; 8 nucleotides match TRBD2. The V and J ends lost 1 base and 2 bases, in that order; junction bases with no gene match: 12. The CDR3 totals 18 residues. The V gene's germline CDR1 is SEHNR and CDR2 FQNEAQ (reference sequence). The CDR3 DNA is TGTGCCAGCAGCTTAGTCGGCCCGGGGACTAGGCTTCAAGAGACCCAGTACTTC. Protein product: CASSLVGPGTRLQETQYF.

The chain carries TRBV7-2 and TRBJ2-2; the match to TRBD1 covers 9 bases. The CDR3 consists of 19 residues. CDR1 and CDR2 (germline): SGHTA, FQGNSA. J gave up 6 bases and V 5 bases, and 19 bases lay outside the gene matches. CDR3 in amino acids: CASSHTGTGRVRAAGELFF. CDR3 nucleotides: TGTGCCAGCAGCCACACCGGGACAGGGAGGGTCAGGGCCGCCGGGGAGCTGTTTTTT.

The V gene is TRBV13, the J gene TRBJ2-5, with 10 bases aligning to TRBD2. The DNA end is a closer match to TRBJ2-7, so the J assignment may be wrong. Germline V gene data show CDR1 as PRHDT and CDR2 as FYEKMQ (reference sequence). The length of the CDR3 is 15 residues. CDR3 sequence: CASSPRTSGIYEQYF. As DNA, the CDR3 is TGTGCCAGCAGCCCGCGGACTAGCGGCATCTACGAGCAGTACTTC.

The chain recombines TRBV28 with TRBJ2-4; 7 bases are shared with TRBD1. The CDR3 totals 16 residues. J gave up 0 bases and V 5 bases, and 7 bases lay outside the gene matches. Germline CDR1 reads MDHEN; CDR2 reads SYDVKM. The CDR3 nucleotides are TGTGCCAGCAGTACCGGACAGGCAATAGCCAAAAACATTCAGTACTTC. Its protein is CASSTGQAIAKNIQYF.

The gene calls are TRBV10-2 and TRBJ1-1; 8 bases match TRBD1. The V gene's germline CDR1 is WSHSY and CDR2 SAAADI. This CDR3 is 14 amino acids long. V lost 6 bases, J lost 0 bases, and 3 bases stayed unmatched. DNA for the CDR3: TGCGCCAGCAGACCAGGGGGCGTGAACACTGAAGCTTTCTTT. This encodes CASRPGGVNTEAFF.

V usage is TRBV5-6 and J usage is TRBJ2-5; D is ambiguous. Germline V gene data show CDR1 as SGHDT and CDR2 as YYEEEE. The CDR3 length is 15 residues. The V end was cut by 1 base, the J end by 1 base, with 11 bases between. DNA for the CDR3: TGTGCCAGCAGCTTGAGACTGAGTACCCAAGAGACCCAGTACTTC. This codes for CASSLRLSTQETQYF.

This sequence joins TRBV7-9 and TRBJ1-2, with a tentative D call TRBD1 (6 bases). The CDR3 is 13 residues long. V gave up 2 bases and J gave up 4 bases, with 8 bases separating them. From germline, CDR1 is SEHNR and CDR2 FQNEAQ (reference sequence). The DNA for the CDR3 is TGTGCCAGCAGCTTACAGGGGCTCTATGGCTACACCTTC. It codes for CASSLQGLYGYTF. The full variable domain, its missing parts supplied by reference TRBV7-9 and TRBJ1-2, is DTGVSQNPRHKITKRGQNVTFRCDPISEHNRLYWYRQTLGQGPEFLTYFQNEAQLEKSRLLSDRFSAERPKGSFSTLEIQRTEQGDSAMYLCASSLQGLYGYTFGSGTRLTVV.

J is TRBJ1-1 and V is TRBV18, with D possibly matching TRBD1 (5 bases). There are 14 residues in the CDR3. Germline lookup yields CDR1 KGHSH and CDR2 LQKENI. V was cut by 3 bases and J by 4 bases, with 12 bases left in between. The CDR3 loop reads CASSPPAGSTEAFF. CDR3 bases: TGTGCCAGCTCACCCCCCGCAGGGTCCACTGAAGCTTTCTTT. The full variable domain, its missing parts supplied by reference TRBV18 and TRBJ1-1, is NAGVMQNPRHLVRRRGQEARLRCSPMKGHSHVYWYRQLPEEGLKFMVYLQKENIIDESGMPKERFSAEFPKEGPSILRIQQVVRGDSAAYFCASSPPAGSTEAFFGQGTRLTVV.

The V gene is TRBV15, the J gene TRBJ2-1; no reliable D call. CDR1 is LNHNV and CDR2 is YYDKDF in the germline V gene (reference sequence). The ends were cut back, 3 bases at V and 8 bases at J, with 11 bases in the middle. The CDR3 is 13 residues long. The CDR3 protein is CATSRRLRDEQFF. The CDR3 DNA reads TGTGCCACCAGCAGGCGCCTTCGGGATGAGCAGTTCTTC.

The V and J genes are TRBV5-1 and TRBJ2-7, with 7 bases that match TRBD2. This CDR3 comprises 15 residues. Germline values: CDR1 SGHRS, CDR2 YFSETQ. The V gene end was trimmed by 3 bases and the J gene end by 1 base; junction bases not matched to a gene: 7. CDR3 sequence (DNA): TGCGCCAGCAGCTCCTCGGAAGCGGGGTCCTACGAGCAGTACTTC. This translates into CASSSSEAGSYEQYF.

CDR3 amino acids: CASAQGPDTGELFF. CDR3 DNA sequence: TGTGCCAGCGCACAGGGGCCAGACACCGGGGAGCTGTTTTTT. The chain joins TRBV11-2 to TRBJ2-2, with 7 bases identical to TRBD1. This CDR3 spans 14 amino acids. The germline V gene encodes CDR1 SGHAT and CDR2 FQNNGV. V shed 8 bases, J shed 3 bases, and the junction held 6 bases outside the gene matches.

J is TRBJ2-7 and V is TRBV5-4; 7 bases agree with TRBD1. Trimming at V came to 0 bases and at J to 2 bases, leaving 2 bases not matched to a gene. The CDR3 sequence is 14 residues long. Looked up from germline, CDR1 is SGHNT and CDR2 is YYREEE (reference sequence). This chain's CDR3 is CASSLGGGPYEQYF. CDR3 in DNA: TGTGCCAGCAGCTTGGGAGGGGGCCCCTACGAGCAGTACTTC.

The rearrangement links TRBV9 to TRBJ2-7; TRBD1 matches 9 bases. This CDR3 comprises 18 residues. After removal of 0 bases from V and 3 bases from J, the junction contained 13 bases not matched to a gene. Per the germline V gene, CDR1 is SGDLS and CDR2 is YYNGEE. The CDR3 region has the DNA TGTGCCAGCAGCGTAGGCGCCGGGGGACAGGGTCCCCTCTACGAGCAGTACTTC. It is translated as CASSVGAGGQGPLYEQYF.

The chain is built from TRBV6-5 and TRBJ2-5; 9 bases match TRBD1. CDR3 size: 16 residues. V shed 2 bases, J shed 9 bases, and the junction held 13 bases outside the gene matches. Germline lookup yields CDR1 MNHEY and CDR2 SVGAGI. Written as DNA, the CDR3 is TGTGCCAGCAGTTACACGGGACAGGGAGGCTCGGTGGCCCAGTACTTC. Amino acid sequence: CASSYTGQGGSVAQYF.

The chain carries TRBV2 and TRBJ1-4; no firm D call. The CDR3 length is 16 residues. Per the germline V gene, CDR1 is SNHLY and CDR2 is FYNNEI. Trimming shortened V by 4 bases and J by 3 bases, and 15 bases separated the two germline ends. CDR3 sequence (DNA): TGTGCCAGCAGTGGGGCACCAGGTGCAGCTAATGAAAAACTGTTTTTT. The encoded protein is CASSGAPGAANEKLFF.

The rearrangement uses TRBV29-1 and TRBJ2-7, with D possibly being TRBD2 (5 bases). The germline V and J ends were trimmed by 3 bases and 3 bases, with 6 bases remaining between them. CDR1 and CDR2 (germline): SQVTM, ANQGSEA. The CDR3 is 11 amino acids. CDR3 in amino acids: CSVDAGYEQYF. In DNA, the CDR3 is TGCAGCGTTGATGCGGGCTACGAGCAGTACTTC.